The TCR beta chain described here comes from a study of T cell responses to AZD1222 COVID-19 vaccine. In this sample, this clone turned up once. Its antigen remains unknown. Produced via immunoSEQ multiplex PCR; TCRdb's table is partial and in-frame only. The table lists about 120,000 clones, approximately 85% of them singletons. CDR3 size: 14 residues. V lost 1 base and J lost 1, with 7 bases in between. The germline gives CDR1 LNHDA, CDR2 SQIVND (reference sequence). Whole-study findings and limits: Just five or six AZD1222 recipients tested seropositive at baseline. Repertoire sampling happened only post peak T cell response. Clonal diversity was possibly underestimated, and white British individuals and females predominated among donors. Spike-specific TCR breadth and depth rose after two AZD1222 doses.

The receptor comes from an adult in good health. The sequences come from peripheral blood, collected on day 0 of MenACWY control vaccination. The rearrangement links TRBV19 to TRBJ1-1, with unresolved D. CDR3 sequence (DNA): TGTGCCAGTAGTATAGTGGGTCAGAACACTGAAGCTTTCTTT. The encoded protein is CASSIVGQNTEAFF.